These 16 T cell receptor beta chains were sequenced from one sample in a study of T-cell reconstitution after alpha-beta-depleted transplantation in children. Unique molecular identifiers tagged the TCRbeta library. TCRdb itself ran the PCR reads through MiXCR, one entry per CDR3 protein. The sample records roughly 590,000 distinct CDR3 sequences, around 17% being singletons. The sample here was PBMCs from the stem cell graft donor, taken from the stem cell graft. The receptors were gathered from a human donor who donated a stem cell graft to a child with acute myeloid leukemia.

The chain combines TRBV6-1 with TRBJ2-7, with 7 positions matching TRBD1. The CDR3 has 14 residues. The germline V gene has CDR1 MNHNS and CDR2 SASEGT. Unmatched junction bases numbered 6, after V lost 5 bases and J lost 2 bases. CDR3 sequence: CASSPPGQTYEQYF. CDR3 nucleotides: TGTGCCAGCAGTCCCCCGGGACAGACCTACGAGCAGTACTTC.

This clonotype occurred a few times. The chain has TRBV5-1 and TRBJ1-1; 8 bases map to TRBD1. The CDR3 spans 15 residues. J gave up 4 bases and V 0 bases, and 5 bases lay outside the gene matches. CDR1 is SGHRS and CDR2 is YFSETQ in the germline V gene. CDR3 sequence: CASSLGTGGTTEAFF. The CDR3 DNA reads TGCGCCAGCAGCTTGGGAACAGGGGGTACCACTGAAGCTTTCTTT.

This clonotype was detected only a few times. The J gene is TRBJ2-7, the V gene TRBV5-1; 8 positions match TRBD1. V lost 7 bases to trimming and J lost 0 bases; unmatched junction nucleotides: 9. The CDR3 loop spans 15 amino acids. Looked up from germline, CDR1 is SGHRS and CDR2 is YFSETQ. The CDR3 bases are TGCGCCAGCCGACCGCGGGACAGGAACTCCTACGAGCAGTACTTC. It yields the protein CASRPRDRNSYEQYF.

This clonotype was seen only a few times. This chain connects TRBV5-4 to TRBJ2-1; TRBD1 or TRBD2 may be the D gene (6 bases each). V was pared by 2 bases and J by 7 bases, with 16 bases between. This CDR3 has 15 amino acids. CDR1 is SGHNT and CDR2 is YYREEE in the germline V gene (reference sequence). CDR3 sequence reads: CASSFNGGPENEQFF. The CDR3 nucleotides are TGTGCCAGCAGCTTCAATGGGGGGCCCGAAAATGAGCAGTTCTTC.

This clonotype was found once. The chain recombines TRBV12-3 or TRBV12-4 with TRBJ1-2; 7 bases agree with TRBD1. With V trimmed by 4 bases and J by 9 bases, 11 bases remained unmatched. This CDR3 spans 14 amino acids. The CDR3: CASSSNTGVARYTF. CDR3 coding DNA: TGTGCCAGCAGTTCTAATACAGGGGTGGCTCGCTACACCTTC.

The rearrangement joins TRBV20-1 to TRBJ2-5; the D gene is possibly TRBD1 (6 bases). V gave up 5 bases and J gave up 2 bases, with 12 bases separating them. This CDR3 has 13 residues. Germline values: CDR1 DFQATT, CDR2 SNEGSKA (reference sequence). The CDR3 protein is CSAPRGRQETQYF. The CDR3 DNA sequence: TGCAGTGCTCCCAGGGGACGTCAAGAGACCCAGTACTTC.

This clonotype was seen only once. The rearrangement joins TRBV5-1 to TRBJ2-2; 8 positions agree with TRBD1. This CDR3 comprises 16 residues. V trimming: 4 bases; J trimming: 4 bases; junction bases outside the gene matches: 9. Per the germline V gene, CDR1 is SGHRS and CDR2 is YFSETQ. As DNA, the CDR3 is TGCGCCAGCAGCCCGACAGGGGCGCAGGTCACCGGGGAGCTGTTTTTT. Translation: CASSPTGAQVTGELFF.

To note about this clonotype: A much more abundant neighbour one base away suggests this may be a read error. This chain links TRBV20-1 with TRBJ1-5; tentative D call: TRBD1 (5 bases). CDR3 length: 14 residues. CDR1 DFQATT and CDR2 SNEGSKA come from the germline V gene (reference sequence). The CDR3 loop is CSASTGGNSQPQPF. DNA of the CDR3: TGCAGTGCTAGTACGGGGGGTAATAGTCAGCCCCAGCCTTTT.

The CDR3 region is CASSSEPGWGTEAFF. DNA of the CDR3: TGCGCCAGCAGCTCCGAACCCGGGTGGGGCACTGAAGCTTTCTTT. The genes are TRBV5-1 and TRBJ1-1; the D is unclear. The length of the CDR3 is 15 residues. In germline, CDR1 is SGHRS, CDR2 YFSETQ. The ends were cut back, 3 bases at V and 4 bases at J, with 16 bases in the middle.

In this sample, this clonotype turned up a few times. The J gene is TRBJ1-1, the V gene TRBV11-1; D not certain. Germline values: CDR1 SGHAT, CDR2 FQDESV (reference sequence). Deletions cut 5 bases from V and 0 bases from J, with 10 bases between. The CDR3 spans 14 residues. This CDR3 reads CASSPREMNTEAFF. In DNA form, the CDR3 reads TGTGCCAGCAGCCCTAGGGAGATGAACACTGAAGCTTTCTTT.

This clonotype appeared a few times. The V and J genes are TRBV7-9 and TRBJ1-4; D is unclear. Germline values: CDR1 SEHNR, CDR2 FQNEAQ (reference sequence). The CDR3 runs 15 residues. V gave up 2 bases and J gave up 1 base, with 8 bases separating them. Here the CDR3 reads CASSLKAGTNEKLFF. For the CDR3, the DNA is TGTGCCAGCAGCTTAAAGGCGGGAACTAATGAAAAACTGTTTTTT.

The chain links TRBV12-3 or TRBV12-4 to TRBJ2-2, with D hard to call. V was clipped by 7 bases and J by 7 bases, with 7 bases between them. This CDR3 is 11 amino acids long. The CDR3 loop is CASTVFGELFF. CDR3 DNA: TGTGCCAGCACAGTATTCGGGGAGCTGTTTTTT.

This clonotype was seen repeatedly, ten times or more. The J gene is TRBJ2-6, the V gene TRBV6-5; 8 bases fit TRBD1. This CDR3 comprises 18 residues. Looked up from germline, CDR1 is MNHEY and CDR2 is SVGAGI. The ends lost 4 bases at V and 0 bases at J; junction bases unmatched: 8. Written as DNA, the CDR3 is TGTGCCAGCAGTTCCTACCGCACAGGGGGCTCTGGGGCCAACGTCCTGACTTTC. This sequence encodes CASSSYRTGGSGANVLTF.

The chain links TRBV20-1 to TRBJ1-5; D remains unclear. This CDR3 has 14 residues. The V and J ends lost 3 bases and 10 bases respectively, with 19 bases between them. CDR1 DFQATT and CDR2 SNEGSKA come from the germline V gene (reference sequence). The CDR3 sequence: CSARGGEALVPQHF. The CDR3, as DNA: TGCAGTGCTAGGGGAGGAGAAGCATTGGTTCCCCAGCATTTT.

A note on this clonotype: Given a much more abundant clone one base away, this may be a read error. The chain couples TRBV20-1 to TRBJ2-7; D perhaps matches TRBD1 (9 bases). The germline gives CDR1 DFQATT, CDR2 SNEGSKA (reference sequence). This CDR3 region has 13 residues. In nucleotides, the CDR3 is TGCAGTGTCCGGGGGGGACAGGGATACGGGCAGTACTTC. This gives the protein CSVRGGQGYGQYF.

This clonotype was observed a handful of times. The chain combines TRBV5-1 with TRBJ1-1; D remains ambiguous. Germline V gene lookup returns CDR1 SGHRS and CDR2 YFSETQ. This CDR3 has 15 amino acids. V was clipped by 4 bases and J by 1 base, with 14 bases between them. This chain's CDR3 is CASSLSARGNTEAFF. CDR3 nucleotides: TGCGCCAGCAGCCTCTCGGCCCGGGGGAACACTGAAGCTTTCTTT.